This TCR beta chain was identified during a study of shared clonotypes between healthy human individuals. Across the whole study: Three plates were used per donor for CD4 naive, three for CD4 memory, two for CD8 naive and one for CD8 memory. Study findings and constraints: Relative to memory subsets, naive subsets generally showed larger estimated richness. Researchers sampled only blood; tissue repertoires likely differ. Naive CD4 clonotypes were shared across a few donors at about 5%.

The J segment lost 8 bases and the V segment lost 8 bases, leaving 5 bases of the junction unmatched. CDR3 length: 14 amino acids. Germline V CDR1 and CDR2: MDHEN, SYDVKM. With regard to this clone: Its antigen is currently unknown.

Sequenced by immunoSEQ multiplex PCR; TCRdb stores in-frame clones only, minus some. The profile covers roughly 1,500,000 clones, with 95% to 99% appearing a single time and about 0.45% taken by the ten largest. Sequencing was performed on naive CD4+ T cells sorted from blood. As to subset: CD45RA+ positively selected. The chain recombines TRBV28 with TRBJ2-4, with 14 bases fitting TRBD2. This clonotype originated in a man aged 25 to 40 in good health. CDR3 in amino acids: CASGTSGSRYIQYF. The CDR3 bases are TGTGCCAGCGGGACTAGCGGGAGTAGATACATTCAGTACTTC. The full variable domain, rest sourced from reference TRBV28 and TRBJ2-4, is DVKVTQSSRYLVKRTGEKVFLECVQDMDHENMFWYRQDPGLGLRLIYFSYDVKMKEKGDIPEGYSVSREKKERFSLILESASTNQTSMYLCASGTSGSRYIQYFGAGTRLSVL.